Listed below are T cell receptor beta chains from one sample, sequenced in a study of blood T cell repertoires in COVID-19. Sequencing was performed with immunoSEQ multiplex PCR; in TCRdb, only in-frame clones are kept and a portion is missing. This sample carries about 130,000 clones, 75% to 90% of them seen once, and the ten largest clones take around 3%. Input material: peripheral blood. These receptors all come from a woman older than 75 with COVID-19, enrolled during active disease. Both conserved end residues are part of each CDR3. Each record gives: V gene, J gene, clone size, CDR3 length, D gene, CDR3 protein, CDR3 DNA. The D gene is left open where the match is weak. Only some rows state a clone size, as once, few, many or a class for expanded clones.

TRBV24-1	TRBJ1-2	.	16	TRBD1	CATSDPMRQGGDGYTF	TGTGCCACCAGTGACCCGATGAGACAGGGGGGAGATGGCTACACCTTC
TRBV9	TRBJ2-2	.	16	TRBD2	CASSHLRGSSAGELFF	TGTGCCAGCAGCCACCTGCGCGGGAGTTCGGCCGGGGAGCTGTTTTTT
TRBV5-1	TRBJ2-6	.	19	TRBD1	CASSLVPGGSGSGANVLTF	TGCGCCAGCAGCTTGGTCCCAGGGGGCTCCGGCTCTGGGGCCAACGTCCTGACTTTC
TRBV27	TRBJ2-7	.	12	TRBD1	CASSPTGEEQYF	TGTGCCAGCAGTCCAACAGGGGAGGAGCAGTACTTC
TRBV28	TRBJ2-1	.	16	TRBD2	CASSGRAGRAVDEQFF	TGTGCCAGCAGTGGGAGAGCGGGGAGGGCGGTCGATGAGCAGTTCTTC
TRBV5-1	TRBJ2-1	few	15	TRBD2	CASSFSGSSYNEQFF	TGCGCCAGCAGCTTTAGCGGGAGCTCCTACAATGAGCAGTTCTTC
TRBV11-2	TRBJ2-5	.	14	TRBD2	CASSALAGFGARYF	TGTGCCAGCAGCGCACTAGCGGGGTTTGGGGCCCGGTACTTC
TRBV28	TRBJ2-2	.	14	TRBD1	CASSGTGNTGELFF	TGTGCCAGCAGCGGGACAGGGAACACCGGGGAGCTGTTTTTT
TRBV7-9	TRBJ2-1	few	15	TRBD2	CASSFVGGPSNEQFF	TGTGCCAGCAGCTTTGTGGGAGGGCCGTCGAATGAGCAGTTCTTC
TRBV27	TRBJ2-7	.	16	TRBD2	CASSRSQRERTYEQYF	TGTGCCAGCAGTAGATCTCAGCGGGAGAGGACGTACGAGCAGTACTTC
TRBV5-1	TRBJ2-7	.	15	.	CASRQNPGNSYEQYF	TGCGCCAGCAGACAAAACCCCGGGAACTCCTACGAGCAGTACTTC
TRBV6-1	TRBJ2-3	once	15	.	CASSEVGGATDTQYF	TGTGCCAGCAGTGAAGTAGGGGGAGCCACAGATACGCAGTATTTT
TRBV11-1	TRBJ1-2	.	15	.	CASSLEVGRADGYTF	TGTGCCAGCAGCTTAGAAGTGGGCAGGGCCGATGGCTACACCTTC
TRBV5-5	TRBJ1-1	few	14	.	CASSFDSMNTEAFF	TGTGCCAGCAGCTTCGACTCCATGAACACTGAAGCTTTCTTT
TRBV19	TRBJ1-6	.	16	TRBD1	CASSNPGQGSNSPLHF	TGTGCCAGTAGCAACCCAGGACAGGGGTCAAATTCACCCCTCCACTTT
TRBV7-2	TRBJ2-7	.	15	TRBD1	CASQFRGQGLYEQYF	TGTGCCAGCCAATTCCGGGGACAGGGGTTGTACGAGCAGTACTTC
TRBV6-2/TRBV6-3	TRBJ1-6	.	15	TRBD1	CASSKRTGGNSPLHF	TGTGCCAGCAGTAAAAGGACAGGAGGTAATTCACCCCTCCACTTT
TRBV6-6	TRBJ1-6	.	14	.	CASSYWAENSPLHF	TGTGCCAGCAGTTACTGGGCAGAAAATTCACCCCTCCACTTT
TRBV7-8	TRBJ1-2	.	17	TRBD1	CASSSGPSDRAGYGYTF	TGTGCCAGCAGCTCCGGCCCCTCGGACAGGGCGGGCTATGGCTACACCTTC
TRBV10-3	TRBJ2-1	.	12	.	CAIRQGGNEQFF	TGTGCCATCAGACAGGGGGGGAATGAGCAGTTCTTC
TRBV5-1	TRBJ1-2	.	14	.	CASSRNGENDGYTF	TGCGCCAGCAGCCGCAACGGGGAAAACGATGGCTACACCTTC
TRBV10-3	TRBJ1-1	.	13	.	CAISGHRVTEAFF	TGTGCCATCAGTGGTCACAGGGTGACTGAAGCTTTCTTT
TRBV7-8	TRBJ2-7	.	12	.	CASSLVTYEQYF	TGTGCCAGCAGCTTAGTCACTTACGAGCAGTACTTC
TRBV3-1/TRBV3-2	TRBJ2-7	.	15	TRBD2	CASRQTSGPRNEQYF	TGTGCCAGCAGACAGACTAGCGGTCCGCGGAACGAGCAGTACTTC
TRBV3-1/TRBV3-2	TRBJ2-5	.	11	.	CASSREETQYF	TGTGCCAGCAGCCGAGAAGAGACCCAGTACTTC
TRBV25-1	TRBJ1-2	.	15	.	CASSYSLGAEFGYTF	TGTGCCAGCAGTTATTCGTTGGGGGCCGAGTTTGGCTACACCTTC
TRBV11-3	TRBJ2-3	.	16	.	CASSLTGPEGTDTQYF	TGTGCCAGCAGCTTAACAGGGCCGGAGGGCACAGATACGCAGTATTTT
TRBV11-3	TRBJ2-3	.	15	.	CASRPEGRLLNTQYF	TGTGCCAGCCGGCCGGAGGGACGGCTTTTGAATACGCAGTATTTT
TRBV4-1	TRBJ2-1	.	17	TRBD2	CASSQDPWGLAVNEQFF	TGCGCCAGCAGCCAAGATCCTTGGGGACTAGCGGTCAATGAGCAGTTCTTC
TRBV28	TRBJ2-3	.	14	.	CASSFWHGGDTQYF	TGTGCCAGCAGTTTCTGGCACGGAGGCGATACGCAGTATTTT
TRBV6-4	TRBJ2-5	.	14	.	CASSETRPQETQYF	TGTGCCAGCAGTGAGACTCGGCCCCAAGAGACCCAGTACTTC
TRBV28	TRBJ1-3	.	15	TRBD1	CASSLFLTGGNTIYF	TGTGCCAGCAGTTTATTCCTGACAGGGGGAAACACCATATATTTT
TRBV28	TRBJ2-5	.	16	.	CASSLWGNRDQETQYF	TGTGCCAGCAGTTTATGGGGAAACAGGGATCAAGAGACCCAGTACTTC
TRBV5-5	TRBJ1-6	.	16	.	CASSLAGVVGNSPLHF	TGTGCCAGCAGCTTGGCAGGGGTCGTAGGAAATTCACCCCTCCACTTT
TRBV5-5	TRBJ2-7	.	14	.	CASSLLSGLYEQYF	TGTGCCAGCAGCCTACTTTCGGGACTCTACGAGCAGTACTTC
TRBV19	TRBJ1-2	.	16	TRBD1	CASSIIMGQVYYGYTF	TGTGCCAGTAGTATCATCATGGGACAGGTCTACTATGGCTACACCTTC
TRBV9	TRBJ2-2	.	15	.	CASSPTPSGNGELFF	TGTGCCAGCAGCCCCACCCCCAGCGGAAACGGGGAGCTGTTTTTT
TRBV29-1	TRBJ2-1	once	13	.	CSVGGGRYNEQFF	TGCAGCGTTGGGGGGGGCAGGTACAATGAGCAGTTCTTC
TRBV2	TRBJ1-1	.	14	.	CASSEPGVNTEAFF	TGTGCCAGCAGTGAGCCCGGGGTGAACACTGAAGCTTTCTTT
TRBV19	TRBJ1-4	.	15	TRBD1	CASSDRAATNEKLFF	TGTGCCAGTAGTGACAGGGCTGCAACTAATGAAAAACTGTTTTTT
TRBV19	TRBJ1-5	.	16	.	CASTPSGGWSNQPQHF	TGTGCCAGTACCCCTTCCGGGGGATGGAGCAATCAGCCCCAGCATTTT